This T cell receptor (beta chain) was observed in a study of T-cell memory formation after mild COVID-19. Constant-segment primers were used for 5'RACE, and the resulting TCR alpha and TCR beta cDNA libraries carried sample barcodes and UMIs. TCRdb independently ran MiXCR on the 5' RACE reads; one entry per CDR3 protein. The data hold about 160,000 distinct CDR3 sequences, with roughly 31% observed a single time. Study results and limitations: Contracting clones from day 15 to 85 showed balanced CD4/CD8; later expanders favored CD4+. Memory from before infection featured some responding clones, which suggests cross-reactive memory joined.

The CDR3 covers 17 residues. Trimming left V 0 bases short and J 0 bases short, with 13 bases between. CDR1 and CDR2 from the germline V gene are SGHRS and YFSETQ. As concerns this clonotype: Its antigen remains unknown.

The TCR sequence derives from an adult woman who had mild COVID-19 (a few samples of this study predate the infection). Cell type and time point are not known. What was sequenced was PBMCs or a T cell subset sorted from them (not recorded which). This chain uses TRBV5-1 with TRBJ2-1; D unclear. DNA of the CDR3: TGCGCCAGCAGCTTGGCCCCGTCCGGTGCCTCCTACAATGAGCAGTTCTTC. Translated: CASSLAPSGASYNEQFF. Combining the CDR3 with reference TRBV5-1 and TRBJ2-1 gives the whole variable domain KAGVTQTPRYLIKTRGQQVTLSCSPISGHRSVSWYQQTPGQGLQFLFEYFSETQRNKGNFPGRFSGRQFSNSRSEMNVSTLELGDSALYLCASSLAPSGASYNEQFFGPGTRLTVL.